This T cell receptor beta chain was found in a study of blood T cell repertoires in COVID-19. Study in general: T cells, B-cell-depleted T cells, or PBMCs provided the cDNA or gDNA that served as material.

The CDR3 is 14 residues long. Trimming pared 5 bases from V and 5 bases from J, leaving 15 bases between. Germline CDR1 and CDR2: SGHAT and FQNNGV. This clone has just one count. Assay: immunoSEQ multiplex PCR; the TCRdb copy retains only in-frame clones and omits some. The sample includes 13,000 to 15,000 clones, over 80% of them seen just once. Specimen: peripheral blood. The chain carries TRBV11-2 and TRBJ2-5, with D possibly being TRBD1 (6 bases). The source is a man aged 50-59 years with active COVID-19. CDR3 residues: CASSVPGVPETQYF. CDR3 nucleotides: TGTGCCAGCAGCGTACCAGGGGTTCCCGAGACCCAGTACTTC.